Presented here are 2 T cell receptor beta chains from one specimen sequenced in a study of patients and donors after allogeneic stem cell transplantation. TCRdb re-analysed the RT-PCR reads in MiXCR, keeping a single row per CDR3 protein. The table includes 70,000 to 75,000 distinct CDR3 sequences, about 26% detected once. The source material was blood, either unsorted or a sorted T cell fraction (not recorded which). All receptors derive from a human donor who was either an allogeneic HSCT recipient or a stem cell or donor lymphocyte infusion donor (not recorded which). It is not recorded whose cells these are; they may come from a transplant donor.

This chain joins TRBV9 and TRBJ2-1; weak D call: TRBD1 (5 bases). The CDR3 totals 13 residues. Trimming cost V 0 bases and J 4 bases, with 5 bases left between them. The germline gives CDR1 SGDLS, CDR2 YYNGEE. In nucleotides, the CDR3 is TGTGCCAGCAGCGTAGAGGGGTACAATGAGCAGTTCTTC. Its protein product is CASSVEGYNEQFF.

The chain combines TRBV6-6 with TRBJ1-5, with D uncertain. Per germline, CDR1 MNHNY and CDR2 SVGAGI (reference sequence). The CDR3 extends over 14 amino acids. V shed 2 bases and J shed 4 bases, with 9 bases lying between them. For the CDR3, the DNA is TGTGCCAGCAGTTACGGACCCCTTAATCAGCCCCAGCATTTT. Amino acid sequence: CASSYGPLNQPQHF.